A selection of T cell receptor beta chains follows, all from one sample in a study of response to subunit inactivated influenza vaccine. A single record per CDR3 protein comes from TCRdb applying MiXCR to the RT-PCR reads. The sample holds 450,000 to 700,000 distinct CDR3 sequences, roughly 15% seen once. The material sequenced was PBMCs from blood, taken 11 to 12 days after vaccination. All receptors come from a man aged 45-60 years who received an inactivated influenza vaccine. Both conserved end residues are part of each CDR3. D genes are given only for firm matches. Size values are once, few and many counts, or a class for expanded clones, and some rows have none.

v_call: TRBV20-1
d_call: TRBD2
j_call: TRBJ2-7
clone_size: few
cdr3_nt: TGCAGTGCAGCGGGGGGGCCCTACGAGCAGTACTTC
cdr3_aa: CSAAGGPYEQYF

v_call: TRBV29-1
d_call: .
j_call: TRBJ1-5
clone_size: few
cdr3_nt: TGCAGCGTATGGACAGATAGCAATCAGCCCCAGCATTTT
cdr3_aa: CSVWTDSNQPQHF

v_call: TRBV28
d_call: .
j_call: TRBJ2-5
clone_size: few
cdr3_nt: TGTGCCAGCACCATCGGGCACAAAAATCAAGAGACCCAGTACTTC
cdr3_aa: CASTIGHKNQETQYF

v_call: TRBV27
d_call: TRBD1
j_call: TRBJ1-2
clone_size: few
cdr3_nt: TGTGCCAGCAGTTTGGACAGGTGGAATGGCTACACCTTC
cdr3_aa: CASSLDRWNGYTF

v_call: TRBV29-1
d_call: .
j_call: TRBJ1-1
clone_size: .
cdr3_nt: TGCAGCGTGAGAATCGGTCAGAACACTGAAGCTTTCTTT
cdr3_aa: CSVRIGQNTEAFF

v_call: TRBV20-1
d_call: .
j_call: TRBJ2-5
clone_size: .
cdr3_nt: TGCAGTGCGGGTCGGGGTCAAGAGACCCAGCACTTC
cdr3_aa: CSAGRGQETQHF

v_call: TRBV20-1
d_call: TRBD2
j_call: TRBJ2-5
clone_size: many
cdr3_nt: TGCAGTGCTAGTGGGGGGACTATTCGATTAGAGACCCAGTACTTC
cdr3_aa: CSASGGTIRLETQYF

v_call: TRBV20-1
d_call: .
j_call: TRBJ2-5
clone_size: few
cdr3_nt: TGCAGTGCTAGAGACGTTCAGGGGGAGACCCAGTACTTC
cdr3_aa: CSARDVQGETQYF

v_call: TRBV28
d_call: .
j_call: TRBJ2-7
clone_size: .
cdr3_nt: TGTGCCAGCAGTACCGGGAAAATCTACGAGCAGTACTTC
cdr3_aa: CASSTGKIYEQYF

v_call: TRBV20-1
d_call: .
j_call: TRBJ2-7
clone_size: many
cdr3_nt: TGCAGTGCTAGAGATTACGAGCAGTACTTC
cdr3_aa: CSARDYEQYF

v_call: TRBV2
d_call: TRBD1
j_call: TRBJ1-5
clone_size: .
cdr3_nt: TGTGCCAGCAGCCAGGGACAGTCTCGCAATCAGCCCCAGCATTTT
cdr3_aa: CASSQGQSRNQPQHF

v_call: TRBV7-2
d_call: TRBD2
j_call: TRBJ2-1
clone_size: few
cdr3_nt: TGTGCCAGCAGCTCTCTGACTAGCTTGTATGAGCAGTTCTTC
cdr3_aa: CASSSLTSLYEQFF

v_call: TRBV29-1
d_call: .
j_call: TRBJ2-7
clone_size: .
cdr3_nt: TGCAGCGCCCGGGGTCCCTCCTACGAGCAGTACTTC
cdr3_aa: CSARGPSYEQYF

v_call: TRBV7-2
d_call: TRBD2
j_call: TRBJ2-5
clone_size: .
cdr3_nt: TGTGCCAGCAGCTTAGCTATAGCGGGGGGTGAGACCCAGTACTTC
cdr3_aa: CASSLAIAGGETQYF

v_call: TRBV7-2
d_call: .
j_call: TRBJ2-7
clone_size: .
cdr3_nt: TGTGCCAGCAGCTTAGCCTTTTCCCATGGCGAGCAGTACTTC
cdr3_aa: CASSLAFSHGEQYF

v_call: TRBV5-1
d_call: .
j_call: TRBJ2-1
clone_size: many
cdr3_nt: TGCGCCAGCGGCCAGGGGAGGGCGTACAATGAGCAGTTCTTC
cdr3_aa: CASGQGRAYNEQFF

v_call: TRBV7-9
d_call: TRBD1
j_call: TRBJ2-5
clone_size: .
cdr3_nt: TGTGCCAGCAGCTTACAAACAGGGGCCCAAGAGACCCAGTACTTC
cdr3_aa: CASSLQTGAQETQYF

v_call: TRBV5-1
d_call: .
j_call: TRBJ2-2
clone_size: .
cdr3_nt: TGCGCCAGCAGCTTCAGGCAGGCGAACACCGGGGAGCTGTTTTTT
cdr3_aa: CASSFRQANTGELFF

v_call: TRBV3-1
d_call: .
j_call: TRBJ1-2
clone_size: .
cdr3_nt: TGTGCCAGCAGCCAAGTTGTCGGGGTCGGGGGCTACACCTTC
cdr3_aa: CASSQVVGVGGYTF

v_call: TRBV21-1
d_call: .
j_call: TRBJ1-3
clone_size: few
cdr3_nt: TGTGCCAGCAGCAAAGATGGGGGAAGTGCTGGAAACACCATATATTTT
cdr3_aa: CASSKDGGSAGNTIYF

v_call: TRBV12-3/TRBV12-4
d_call: .
j_call: TRBJ2-3
clone_size: few
cdr3_nt: TGTGCCAGCACCCGGATGATACCAGATACGCAGTATTTT
cdr3_aa: CASTRMIPDTQYF

v_call: TRBV7-2
d_call: .
j_call: TRBJ2-5
clone_size: many
cdr3_nt: TGTGCCAGCAGCAGACAGACACAAGAGACCCAGTACTTC
cdr3_aa: CASSRQTQETQYF

v_call: TRBV28
d_call: .
j_call: TRBJ1-6
clone_size: .
cdr3_nt: TGTGCCAGCAGTTTGGGGGACCAGACAGTTATTAATTCACCCCTCCACTTT
cdr3_aa: CASSLGDQTVINSPLHF

v_call: TRBV12-3/TRBV12-4
d_call: .
j_call: TRBJ2-3
clone_size: .
cdr3_nt: TGTGCCAGCAGTTTGAGGACCGGAGATACGCAGTATTTT
cdr3_aa: CASSLRTGDTQYF

v_call: TRBV4-3
d_call: .
j_call: TRBJ2-1
clone_size: few
cdr3_nt: TGCGCCAGCAGTCCTGGTTCCCCGGGTACCTACAATGAGCAGTTCTTC
cdr3_aa: CASSPGSPGTYNEQFF

v_call: TRBV7-9
d_call: TRBD2
j_call: TRBJ2-5
clone_size: few
cdr3_nt: TGTGCCAGCACGCGGGGGACCCTATTCCAAGAGACCCAGTACTTC
cdr3_aa: CASTRGTLFQETQYF

v_call: TRBV7-3
d_call: .
j_call: TRBJ1-1
clone_size: .
cdr3_nt: TGTGCCAGCAGTCGGGGCTGGGGGGTAGCTTTCTTT
cdr3_aa: CASSRGWGVAFF

v_call: TRBV20-1
d_call: TRBD1
j_call: TRBJ2-3
clone_size: .
cdr3_nt: TGCATTGCTCCCGGGACAGGGAGCACAGATACGCAGTATTTT
cdr3_aa: CIAPGTGSTDTQYF

v_call: TRBV15
d_call: TRBD1
j_call: TRBJ2-7
clone_size: .
cdr3_nt: TGTGCCACCAGCAGAGTAGGGACAGCGATTTCCTACGAGCAGTACTTC
cdr3_aa: CATSRVGTAISYEQYF

v_call: TRBV6-5
d_call: TRBD2
j_call: TRBJ2-3
clone_size: .
cdr3_nt: TGTGCCAGCAGTTACAATAGCGGGACGGGCACAGATACGCAGTATTTT
cdr3_aa: CASSYNSGTGTDTQYF

v_call: TRBV11-2
d_call: .
j_call: TRBJ2-7
clone_size: few
cdr3_nt: TGTGCCAGCAGCTCCTCCGCCGTTTACGAGCAGTACTTC
cdr3_aa: CASSSSAVYEQYF

v_call: TRBV29-1
d_call: .
j_call: TRBJ2-3
clone_size: many
cdr3_nt: TGCAGCGTTGAATTGGGCGGGGCACCTGGCACAGATACGCAGTATTTT
cdr3_aa: CSVELGGAPGTDTQYF

v_call: TRBV12-3/TRBV12-4
d_call: .
j_call: TRBJ2-7
clone_size: .
cdr3_nt: TGTGCCAGCAGTTTTGGCAGGGGGGACGAGCAGTACTTC
cdr3_aa: CASSFGRGDEQYF

v_call: TRBV6-5
d_call: .
j_call: TRBJ2-7
clone_size: few
cdr3_nt: TGTGCCAGCAGTTCCTTGGGTAGGGACACCTTCTCCTACGAGCAGTACTTC
cdr3_aa: CASSSLGRDTFSYEQYF

v_call: TRBV2
d_call: TRBD2
j_call: TRBJ2-2
clone_size: .
cdr3_nt: TGTGCCAGCACCCGAACGGGGACTAGCGACGGGGAGCTGTTTTTT
cdr3_aa: CASTRTGTSDGELFF

v_call: TRBV10-3
d_call: .
j_call: TRBJ1-2
clone_size: .
cdr3_nt: TGTGCCATCACTCGGGGGGCTGTTTATGGCTACACCTTC
cdr3_aa: CAITRGAVYGYTF

v_call: TRBV24-1
d_call: TRBD1
j_call: TRBJ2-2
clone_size: few
cdr3_nt: TGTGCCACCAGCAGACAGGGGGCCGCCGGGGAGCTGTTTTTT
cdr3_aa: CATSRQGAAGELFF

v_call: TRBV5-8
d_call: .
j_call: TRBJ2-1
clone_size: few
cdr3_nt: TGTGCCAGCAGCTCCGGAGTAAGGTTGGACAATGAGCAGTTCTTC
cdr3_aa: CASSSGVRLDNEQFF

v_call: TRBV18
d_call: .
j_call: TRBJ2-3
clone_size: .
cdr3_nt: TGTGCCAGCTCACCACCAGTATCAGGGGTGAATACGCAGTATTTT
cdr3_aa: CASSPPVSGVNTQYF

v_call: TRBV4-3
d_call: .
j_call: TRBJ1-2
clone_size: .
cdr3_nt: TGCGCCAGCAGCCAAGATCTAGGGTTTGGCTACACCTTC
cdr3_aa: CASSQDLGFGYTF

v_call: TRBV28
d_call: .
j_call: TRBJ1-2
clone_size: .
cdr3_nt: TGTGCCAGCAGTCGGGACGGACTCCGGGGCTACACCTTC
cdr3_aa: CASSRDGLRGYTF

v_call: TRBV5-1
d_call: .
j_call: TRBJ2-1
clone_size: .
cdr3_nt: TGCGCCAGCAGCTTGGGGCAGGTAGACAATGAGCAGTTCTTC
cdr3_aa: CASSLGQVDNEQFF